The 18 T cell receptor beta chains below were found in one sample sequenced in a study of T cells after yellow fever vaccination. TCRdb reanalysed the 5' RACE reads using MiXCR and keeps one entry per CDR3 protein. The data show around 250,000 distinct CDR3 sequences, around 4.9% seen once. Sequencing used CD4+ T cells sorted from PBMCs, obtained on the day of the yellow fever booster vaccination. These receptors were collected from a man between 18 and 35 years old who received the YFV17D yellow fever vaccine.

There are a few counts of this clonotype. The rearrangement uses TRBV5-5 and TRBJ2-2, with D tentatively TRBD1 (7 bases). This CDR3 comprises 15 residues. V lost 2 bases to trimming and J lost 5 bases, with 13 bases between them. Germline V gene lookup returns CDR1 SGHKS and CDR2 YYEKEE (reference sequence). As DNA, the CDR3 is TGTGCCAGCAGCTTAGGAGGGGGCAGGACCGGGGAGCTGTTTTTT. Translation gives CASSLGGGRTGELFF.

This clonotype has a handful of counts. This chain connects TRBV11-1 to TRBJ2-5, with TRBD2 matching 7 bases. CDR3 length equals 15 residues. Germline assignment: CDR1 SGHAT and CDR2 FQDESV (reference sequence). Unmatched junction bases numbered 9, after V lost 3 bases and J lost 5 bases. CDR3 bases: TGTGCCAGCAGCTTTCAGGTCGGGGGAGGGGAGACCCAGTACTTC. It specifies CASSFQVGGGETQYF.

The chain joins TRBV7-8 to TRBJ2-5; no definite D call. CDR1 is SGHVS and CDR2 is FQNEAQ in the germline V gene. This CDR3 region has 13 residues. Trimming removed 6 bases at V and 4 bases at J, with 12 bases between. CDR3 nucleotide sequence: TGTGCCAGCAGGAAAGGGCAGGTAGAGACCCAGTACTTC. Translating gives CASRKGQVETQYF.

In this sample, this clonotype turned up many times. Here the CDR3 reads CASRRDRTQETQYF. DNA for the CDR3: TGTGCCAGCAGAAGGGACAGGACTCAAGAGACCCAGTACTTC. The J gene is TRBJ2-5, the V gene TRBV12-3 or TRBV12-4; TRBD1 aligns across 8 bases. The V and J ends lost 6 bases and 2 bases, in that order; junction bases with no gene match: 5. This CDR3 spans 14 amino acids.

This clonotype was seen many times. The V gene is TRBV29-1, the J gene TRBJ1-4, with D possibly matching TRBD1 (5 bases). With 7 bases removed from V and 6 bases from J, the gap between germline ends came to 9 bases. The CDR3 contains 11 residues. CDR1 and CDR2 from the germline V gene are SQVTM and ANQGSEA. The CDR3 spells CSAGRDEKLFF. CDR3 nucleotides: TGCAGCGCAGGGAGAGATGAAAAACTGTTTTTT.

This clonotype was recorded many times. The junction departs from germline at one end; a sequencing error may be responsible. This chain links TRBV7-7 with TRBJ1-1, with no clear D. The CDR3 contains 13 residues. The V gene's germline CDR1 is SSHAT and CDR2 FNYEAQ (reference sequence). This CDR3 reads CASSPTVNTEAFF. In DNA form, the CDR3 reads TGTGCTAGCAGCCCGACCGTGAACACTGAAGCTTTCTTT.

This clonotype occurred many times. The gene calls are TRBV12-3 or TRBV12-4 and TRBJ2-7; D could derive from TRBD1 or TRBD2 (5 bases each). This CDR3 contains 14 residues. Between the trimmed V and J ends, which lost 3 bases and 7 bases, there was a span of 16 bases. The CDR3 is CASSFPGPGREQYF. The CDR3 region has the DNA TGTGCCAGCAGTTTTCCGGGCCCGGGGCGGGAGCAGTACTTC.

This clonotype was observed many times. The chain combines TRBV7-9 with TRBJ1-1, with no clear D. CDR1 and CDR2 (germline): SEHNR, FQNEAQ (reference sequence). Trimming took 5 bases from V and 4 from J, leaving 17 bases between them. The CDR3 loop spans 15 amino acids. The CDR3 here is CASSQTGPALTEAFF. For the CDR3, the DNA is TGTGCCAGCAGCCAGACCGGTCCAGCTCTCACTGAAGCTTTCTTT. Looking up the rest from reference TRBV7-9 and TRBJ1-1 gives the full variable domain: DTGVSQNPRHKITKRGQNVTFRCDPISEHNRLYWYRQTLGQGPEFLTYFQNEAQLEKSRLLSDRFSAERPKGSFSTLEIQRTEQGDSAMYLCASSQTGPALTEAFFGQGTRLTVV.

The J gene is TRBJ1-1, the V gene TRBV11-2, with no clear D. The CDR3 has 13 amino acids. Germline V lookup: CDR1 SGHAT, CDR2 FQNNGV. V dropped 2 bases and J dropped 4 bases, with 8 bases sitting between them. This chain's CDR3 is CASSLIPSTEAFF. CDR3 nucleotides: TGTGCCAGCAGCTTAATCCCGAGCACTGAAGCTTTCTTT.

This clonotype occurred many times. The chain joins TRBV6-5 to TRBJ2-3, with TRBD2 matching 7 bases. From germline, CDR1 is MNHEY and CDR2 SVGAGI. The CDR3 length is 14 residues. V lost 4 bases to trimming and J lost 6 bases; unmatched junction nucleotides: 7. Here the CDR3 DNA reads TGTGCCAGCAGTTCCGTCGGACTAGTGGATACGCAGTATTTT. Protein product: CASSSVGLVDTQYF.

This clonotype was observed a few times. The DNA for the CDR3 is TGTGCCAGCAGTTCTACAGGAAACACCGGGGAGCTGTTTTTT. It codes for CASSSTGNTGELFF. The chain couples TRBV6-6 to TRBJ2-2, with D possibly being TRBD1 (5 bases). CDR1 and CDR2 from the germline V gene are MNHNY and SVGAGI (reference sequence). Trimming removed 4 bases at V and 2 bases at J, with 8 bases between. CDR3 length equals 14 residues.

This clonotype came up many times. The chain uses TRBV7-9 and TRBJ2-1; possibly TRBD2 for D (6 bases). V lost 6 bases and J lost 8, with 26 bases in between. This CDR3 region has 17 residues. Germline V CDR1 and CDR2: SEHNR, FQNEAQ (reference sequence). The CDR3 protein is CASRPKTGTAPGDEQFF. DNA for the CDR3: TGTGCCAGCAGACCTAAAACCGGGACCGCCCCGGGGGATGAGCAGTTCTTC.

The chain employs TRBV7-2 and TRBJ1-5; the match to TRBD1 covers 8 bases. Germline V gene sequence: CDR1 SGHTA, CDR2 FQGNSA. This CDR3 is 15 amino acids long. V trimming: 6 bases; J trimming: 0 bases; junction bases outside the gene matches: 4. The CDR3: CASRPDRGSNQPQHF. Written as DNA, the CDR3 is TGTGCCAGCAGACCTGACAGGGGTAGCAATCAGCCCCAGCATTTT.

This clonotype has a handful of counts. The J gene is TRBJ2-2, the V gene TRBV4-2, with a weak D call TRBD2 (6 bases). CDR1 is LGHNA and CDR2 is YNFKEQ in the germline V gene. Trimming removed 4 bases from V and 1 base from J, with 7 bases in between. The CDR3 consists of 14 residues. This CDR3 reads CASSPGGNTGELFF. The CDR3 DNA reads TGTGCCAGCAGCCCCGGGGGGAACACCGGGGAGCTGTTTTTT.

This clonotype showed up many times. The genes are TRBV14 and TRBJ1-3; the D is unclear. Germline CDR1 and CDR2: SGHDN and FVKESK. The CDR3 runs 16 residues. V lost 3 bases and J 4 bases, leaving 16 bases between the germline ends. CDR3 sequence reads: CASSHVSRPVGNTIYF. The CDR3 bases are TGTGCCAGCAGCCATGTATCTCGACCGGTCGGAAACACCATATATTTT. Full variable domain (remainder filled in from reference TRBV14 and TRBJ1-3): EAGVTQFPSHSVIEKGQTVTLRCDPISGHDNLYWYRRVMGKEIKFLLHFVKESKQDESGMPNNRFLAERTGGTYSTLKVQPAELEDSGVYFCASSHVSRPVGNTIYFGEGSWLTVV.

The chain couples TRBV5-1 to TRBJ1-4; D unresolved. V was clipped by 4 bases and J by 5 bases, with 12 bases between them. Germline V gene lookup returns CDR1 SGHRS and CDR2 YFSETQ. This CDR3 has 14 residues. The CDR3 coding sequence is TGCGCCAGCAGCGGTCCCGGGGTAAATGAAAAACTGTTTTTT. Translated: CASSGPGVNEKLFF.

This clonotype was observed a few times. The chain links TRBV6-2 or TRBV6-3 to TRBJ2-5; perhaps D is TRBD1 or TRBD2 (5 bases each). V lost 6 bases to trimming and J lost 5 bases, with 13 bases between them. The germline CDR1 and CDR2 sequences are MNHEY and SVGEGT. The CDR3 covers 13 residues. CDR3 amino acids: CASRFTGRETQYF. CDR3 nucleotide sequence: TGTGCCAGCAGATTTACGGGACGGGAGACCCAGTACTTC.

This clonotype has at least ten counts. The chain uses TRBV28 and TRBJ2-4, with 9 bases that match TRBD1. V trimming: 6 bases; J trimming: 3 bases; junction bases outside the gene matches: 15. Germline CDR1 MDHEN, CDR2 SYDVKM. This CDR3 spans 18 amino acids. CDR3 in amino acids: CASSPRPGTGSGKNIQYF. Written as DNA, the CDR3 is TGTGCCAGCAGCCCCCGTCCCGGGACAGGGTCGGGCAAAAACATTCAGTACTTC.